This TCR beta chain emerged from a study of T cells in Graves' hyperthyroidism and ophthalmopathy. Amplification of TCR beta CDR3 regions was performed using RNA transcripts as template. RT-PCR in the first round (using the HTBI primer set) targeted the TCR CDR3. TCRdb itself ran the multiplex PCR reads through MiXCR, one entry per CDR3 protein. The sample consists of about 560,000 distinct CDR3 sequences, 16% of them appearing once. V was pared by 6 bases and J by 5 bases, with 17 bases of the junction left unmatched. Per the germline V gene, CDR1 is MNHEY and CDR2 is SMNVEV (reference sequence). The CDR3 contains 18 residues. This clonotype was recorded once. This may stem from a read error, because a much larger clone lies one nucleotide away.

Sequenced sample: blood. The sequence was obtained from a woman under 30 with Graves' hyperthyroidism. The J gene is TRBJ2-5, the V gene TRBV27, with 11 bases lining up with TRBD2. CDR3 region: CASRPTNSGRAGRETQYF. The CDR3 nucleotides are TGTGCCAGCAGGCCGACCAATAGCGGGAGGGCCGGCCGTGAGACCCAGTACTTC.